In its sample, the clone carrying this TCR beta chain was seen many times. Its antigen is not identified. The data derive from a study of molecular identifiers for immune sequencing clone quantification. Study at large: Across replicate runs, RNA obtained from approximately 22,000 or 94,000 naive CD8 cells was divided into five, with four undergoing sequencing. Study conclusions and caveats: It was shown that clones above 20 RNA copies held over 97% of effector molecules, but under 1% in naive cells.

Bulk TCR library preparation followed previously described methods with listed TCR primers. TCRdb recomputed calls from the PCR reads with MiXCR, one row per CDR3 protein. Seen here are about 640,000 distinct CDR3 sequences, about 20% observed once, and the top ten hold roughly 0.83%. The sequenced material came from naive CD8+ T cells from blood, with Jurkat cell RNA spiked in. Noted subset: FACS-sorted CD8+CD4-CCR7+CD45RA+ naive T cells. This TCR derives from a human donor in good health. Some libraries in this study had Jurkat cell RNA spiked in.

The CDR3 spells CASSQLDRAGETQYF. The CDR3 nucleotides are TGCGCCAGCAGCCAGCTGGACAGGGCGGGGGAGACCCAGTACTTC. The chain has TRBV4-3 and TRBJ2-5, with TRBD1 identical over 8 bases. The CDR3 totals 15 residues. Germline V gene sequence: CDR1 LGHNA, CDR2 YSLEER. V lost 3 bases to trimming and J lost 5 bases; unmatched junction nucleotides: 8.